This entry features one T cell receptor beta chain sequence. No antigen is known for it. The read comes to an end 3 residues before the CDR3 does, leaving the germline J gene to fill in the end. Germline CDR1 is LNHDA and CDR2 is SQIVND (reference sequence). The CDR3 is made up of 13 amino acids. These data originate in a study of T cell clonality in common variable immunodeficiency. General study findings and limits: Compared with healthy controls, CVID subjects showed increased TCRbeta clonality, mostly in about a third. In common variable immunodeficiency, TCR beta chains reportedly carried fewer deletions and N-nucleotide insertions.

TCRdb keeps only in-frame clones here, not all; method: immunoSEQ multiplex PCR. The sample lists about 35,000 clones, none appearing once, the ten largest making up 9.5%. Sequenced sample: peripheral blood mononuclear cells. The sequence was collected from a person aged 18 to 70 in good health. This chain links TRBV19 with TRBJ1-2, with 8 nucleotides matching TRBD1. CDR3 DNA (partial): TGTGCCAGTTCCCCGGGACAGGCCTACGAC. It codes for CASSPGQAYD. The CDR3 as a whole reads CASSPGQAYDYTF.